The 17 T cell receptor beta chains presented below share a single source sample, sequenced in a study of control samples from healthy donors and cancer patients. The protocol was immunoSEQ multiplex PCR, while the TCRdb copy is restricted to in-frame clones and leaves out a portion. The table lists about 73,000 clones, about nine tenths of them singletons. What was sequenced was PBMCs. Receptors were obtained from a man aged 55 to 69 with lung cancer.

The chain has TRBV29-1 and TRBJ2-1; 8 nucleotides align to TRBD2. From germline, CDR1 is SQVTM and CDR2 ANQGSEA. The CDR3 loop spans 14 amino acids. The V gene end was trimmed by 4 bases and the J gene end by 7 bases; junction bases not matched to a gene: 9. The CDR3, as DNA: TGCAGCGTTGTAAGGTCGCGGGGGGCGAATGAGCAGTTCTTC. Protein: CSVVRSRGANEQFF.

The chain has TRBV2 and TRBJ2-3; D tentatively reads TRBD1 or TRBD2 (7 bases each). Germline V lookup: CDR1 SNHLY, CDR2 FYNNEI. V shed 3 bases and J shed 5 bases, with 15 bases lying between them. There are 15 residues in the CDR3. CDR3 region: CASSDFQGGIDTQYF. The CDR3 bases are TGTGCCAGCAGTGATTTCCAGGGGGGGATAGATACGCAGTATTTT.

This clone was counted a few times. The CDR3 reads CASSSVTISSGNTIYF. The DNA for the CDR3 is TGTGCCAGCAGTTCCGTAACCATTAGCTCTGGAAACACCATATATTTT. The V call is TRBV6-6, the J call TRBJ1-3; D not certain. The CDR3 loop spans 16 amino acids. V lost 4 bases and J lost 0, with 13 bases in between. Germline values: CDR1 MNHNY, CDR2 SVGAGI (reference sequence).

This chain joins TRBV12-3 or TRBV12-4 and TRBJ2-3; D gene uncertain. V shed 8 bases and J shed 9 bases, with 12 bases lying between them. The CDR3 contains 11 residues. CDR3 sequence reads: CASAVLETQYF. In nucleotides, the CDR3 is TGTGCCAGCGCGGTCCTAGAAACGCAGTATTTT.

The CDR3 bases are TGTGCCAGCAGTGAATCTACGGGACAGGGAGGCACCGGGGAGCTGTTTTTT. Encoded protein: CASSESTGQGGTGELFF. The chain recombines TRBV25-1 with TRBJ2-2; 9 nucleotides match TRBD1. Germline V gene data show CDR1 as MGHDK and CDR2 as SYGVNS. Trimming took 1 base from V and 4 from J; bases not matched to a gene: 7. This CDR3 has 17 residues. The full variable domain, completed using reference TRBV25-1 and TRBJ2-2, is EADIYQTPRYLVIGTGKKITLECSQTMGHDKMYWYQQDPGMELHLIHYSYGVNSTEKGDLSSESTVSRIRTEHFPLTLESARPSHTSQYLCASSESTGQGGTGELFFGEGSRLTVL.

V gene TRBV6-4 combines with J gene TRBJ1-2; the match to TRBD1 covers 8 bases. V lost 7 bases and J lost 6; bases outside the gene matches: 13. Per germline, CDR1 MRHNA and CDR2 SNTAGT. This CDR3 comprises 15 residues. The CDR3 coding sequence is TGTGCCAGCAAACGCTTTACCGGGACAGGAGATGGCTACACCTTC. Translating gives CASKRFTGTGDGYTF.

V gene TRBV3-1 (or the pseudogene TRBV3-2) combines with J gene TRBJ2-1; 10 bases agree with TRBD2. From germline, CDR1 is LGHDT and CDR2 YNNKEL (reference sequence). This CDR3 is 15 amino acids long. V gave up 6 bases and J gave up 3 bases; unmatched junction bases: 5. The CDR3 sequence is CASRTASGGYNEQFF. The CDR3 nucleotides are TGTGCCAGCAGAACCGCTAGCGGGGGCTACAATGAGCAGTTCTTC.

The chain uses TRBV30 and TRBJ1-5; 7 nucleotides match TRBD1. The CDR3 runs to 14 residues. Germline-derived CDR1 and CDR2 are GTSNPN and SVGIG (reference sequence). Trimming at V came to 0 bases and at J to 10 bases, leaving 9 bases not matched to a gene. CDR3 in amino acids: CAWSVGQHNSPQHF. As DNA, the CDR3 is TGTGCCTGGAGTGTGGGACAGCACAACAGCCCCCAGCATTTT.

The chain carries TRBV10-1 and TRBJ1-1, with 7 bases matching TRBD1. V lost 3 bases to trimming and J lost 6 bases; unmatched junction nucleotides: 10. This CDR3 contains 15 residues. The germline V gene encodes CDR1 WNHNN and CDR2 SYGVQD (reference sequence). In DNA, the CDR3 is TGCGCCAGCAGTGACTCATACAGGGGTCGGGCTGAAGCTTTCTTT. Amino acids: CASSDSYRGRAEAFF.

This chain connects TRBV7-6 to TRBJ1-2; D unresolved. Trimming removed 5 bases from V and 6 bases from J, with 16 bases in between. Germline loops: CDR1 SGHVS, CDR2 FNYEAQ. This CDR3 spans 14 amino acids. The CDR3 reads CASSPPGIGNGYTF. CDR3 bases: TGTGCCAGCAGCCCCCCGGGGATCGGAAATGGCTACACCTTC.

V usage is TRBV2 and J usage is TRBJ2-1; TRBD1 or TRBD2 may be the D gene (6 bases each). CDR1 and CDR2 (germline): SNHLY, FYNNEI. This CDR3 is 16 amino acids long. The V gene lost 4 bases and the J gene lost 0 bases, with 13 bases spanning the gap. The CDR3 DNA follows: TGTGCCAGCAGTGCGAGGGGGGCTAGCTCCTACAATGAGCAGTTCTTC. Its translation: CASSARGASSYNEQFF.

CDR3 nucleotide sequence: TGTGCCAGCACCCCAAGGCGGGGCGGAGAGACCCAGTACTTC. This codes for CASTPRRGGETQYF. J is TRBJ2-5 and V is TRBV11-1, with D perhaps TRBD2 (6 bases). Trimming took off 7 bases at V and 4 bases at J, with 16 bases between the two ends. The CDR3 spans 14 residues. Germline CDR1 SGHAT, CDR2 FQDESV (reference sequence).

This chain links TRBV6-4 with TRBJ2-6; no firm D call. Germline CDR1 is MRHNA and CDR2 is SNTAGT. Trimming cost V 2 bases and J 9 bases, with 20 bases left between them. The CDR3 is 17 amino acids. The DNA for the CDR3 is TGTGCCAGCAGTGACCAGGACCCCTCTCTCGGTGGCAACGTCCTGACTTTC. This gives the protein CASSDQDPSLGGNVLTF.

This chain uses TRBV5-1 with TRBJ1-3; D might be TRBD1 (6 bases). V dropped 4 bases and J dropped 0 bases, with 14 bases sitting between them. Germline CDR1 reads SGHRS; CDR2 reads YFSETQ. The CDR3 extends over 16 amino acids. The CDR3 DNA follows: TGCGCCAGCAGCGAGACAGGTCCGAGCTCTGGAAACACCATATATTTT. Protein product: CASSETGPSSGNTIYF.

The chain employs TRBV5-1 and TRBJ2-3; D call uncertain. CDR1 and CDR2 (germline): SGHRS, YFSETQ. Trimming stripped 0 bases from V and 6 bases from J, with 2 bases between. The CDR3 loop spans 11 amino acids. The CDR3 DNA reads TGCGCCAGCAGCTTGGCGGATACGCAGTATTTT. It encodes CASSLADTQYF.

CDR3 sequence reads: CASSLDRGAGELFF. CDR3 in DNA: TGCGCCAGCAGCTTGGACAGGGGAGCCGGGGAGCTGTTTTTT. This chain links TRBV5-1 with TRBJ2-2; 7 bases align to TRBD1. Trimming took 0 bases from V and 6 from J; bases not matched to a gene: 2. CDR3 length: 14 amino acids. Germline V gene sequence: CDR1 SGHRS, CDR2 YFSETQ. The variable domain in full, with the rest retrieved from reference TRBV5-1 and TRBJ2-2, is KAGVTQTPRYLIKTRGQQVTLSCSPISGHRSVSWYQQTPGQGLQFLFEYFSETQRNKGNFPGRFSGRQFSNSRSEMNVSTLELGDSALYLCASSLDRGAGELFFGEGSRLTVL.

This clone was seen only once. DNA of the CDR3: TGCGCCAGCAGCTTACCGGCCGGGACAGGGACCTCTAACTATGGCTACACCTTC. It codes for CASSLPAGTGTSNYGYTF. The rearrangement joins TRBV5-1 to TRBJ1-2; 9 positions agree with TRBD1. V gave up 2 bases and J gave up 0 bases; unmatched junction bases: 11. Germline CDR1 reads SGHRS; CDR2 reads YFSETQ. The CDR3 contains 18 residues.